These 27 T cell receptor beta chains came from one sample sequenced in a study of cytomegalovirus exposure and HLA in healthy donors. PCR was performed using 60 Vbeta and 13 Jbeta primers. Method: immunoSEQ multiplex PCR; TCRdb's copy keeps in-frame clones and lacks some. The sample gives fewer than 200,000 clones, about 80% of which show up once; 9.7% is in the top ten. The material sequenced was PBMCs. These receptors originate from a young man in good health and CMV-seropositive.

This sequence joins TRBV5-6 and TRBJ2-3; weak D call: TRBD1 (5 bases). Looked up from germline, CDR1 is SGHDT and CDR2 is YYEEEE. The CDR3 is 17 amino acids. Trimming pared 1 base from V and 0 bases from J, leaving 15 bases between. CDR3 amino acids: CASSLWGSGPSTDTQYF. The CDR3 nucleotides are TGTGCCAGCAGCTTGTGGGGCTCGGGCCCCAGCACAGATACGCAGTATTTT. The full variable domain, completed using reference TRBV5-6 and TRBJ2-3, is DAGVTQSPTHLIKTRGQQVTLRCSPKSGHDTVSWYQQALGQGPQFIFQYYEEEERQRGNFPDRFSGHQFPNYSSELNVNALLLGDSALYLCASSLWGSGPSTDTQYFGPGTRLTVL.

The count of this clone is one. The rearrangement joins TRBV5-1 to TRBJ1-1, with TRBD1 matching 8 bases. CDR1 is SGHRS, CDR2 YFSETQ, per germline. The CDR3 length is 16 residues. V gave up 4 bases and J gave up 0 bases; unmatched junction bases: 8. Written as DNA, the CDR3 is TGCGCCAGCAGCCCCGAGGGGGGACAGGTGAACACTGAAGCTTTCTTT. Its translation is CASSPEGGQVNTEAFF.

The chain carries TRBV7-2 and TRBJ2-2; 7 bases align to TRBD2. The junction had 7 bases not matched to a gene; V was cut back by 4 bases and J by 2 bases. CDR3 length equals 16 residues. Germline V CDR1 and CDR2: SGHTA, FQGNSA. For the CDR3, the DNA is TGTGCCAGCAGCTCAAAATGGGGGGGAAACACCGGGGAGCTGTTTTTT. Translated: CASSSKWGGNTGELFF.

The V call is TRBV4-2, the J call TRBJ2-1; 8 bases are shared with TRBD2. Losses at the gene ends were 0 bases for V and 10 bases for J; bases not matched to a gene: 8. This CDR3 is 15 amino acids long. Germline-derived CDR1 and CDR2 are LGHNA and YNFKEQ. This chain's CDR3 is CASSQEMAGGWEQFF. The CDR3, as DNA: TGTGCCAGCAGCCAAGAAATGGCGGGAGGATGGGAGCAGTTCTTC.

In this sample, this clone turned up once. The V gene is TRBV6-1, the J gene TRBJ1-6; 12 nucleotides line up with TRBD1. The germline gives CDR1 MNHNS, CDR2 SASEGT. The CDR3 runs 15 residues. V dropped 6 bases and J dropped 8; count of bases not matched to a gene: 5. The CDR3 sequence: CASSQGQGAHSPLHF. The CDR3 DNA sequence: TGTGCCAGCAGCCAGGGACAGGGGGCTCATTCACCCCTCCACTTT.

A remark on this clone: This specimen includes other DNA sequences encoding the same CDR3. The chain joins TRBV6-5 to TRBJ2-7; 7 nucleotides align to TRBD1. There are 14 residues in the CDR3. CDR1 is MNHEY, CDR2 SVGAGI, per germline. V shed 5 bases and J 2 bases; nucleotides not matched to a gene: 6. The CDR3 bases are TGTGCCAGCAGTCGACAGGGTGGTGCCTACGAGCAGTACTTC. Residues: CASSRQGGAYEQYF.

This chain links TRBV6-1 with TRBJ1-3; TRBD1 aligns across 10 bases. This CDR3 has 15 residues. The ends lost 8 bases at V and 7 bases at J; junction bases unmatched: 11. The germline CDR1 and CDR2 sequences are MNHNS and SASEGT. CDR3 loop: CASGGQGWLLNTIYF. Here the CDR3 DNA reads TGTGCCAGCGGGGGACAGGGGTGGCTGTTGAACACCATATATTTT.

The chain has TRBV5-1 and TRBJ2-2; no clear D. Germline CDR1 and CDR2: SGHRS and YFSETQ. This CDR3 has 16 amino acids. V was shortened by 4 bases and J by 0 bases, with 13 bases between the two germline ends. CDR3 DNA: TGCGCCAGCAGCCCATACAATCCTGCGAACACCGGGGAGCTGTTTTTT. Its translation: CASSPYNPANTGELFF.

The chain has TRBV5-6 and TRBJ2-5; 8 bases are shared with TRBD1. V was pared by 1 base and J by 5 bases, with 7 bases of the junction left unmatched. In germline, CDR1 is SGHDT, CDR2 YYEEEE. The length of the CDR3 is 15 residues. The CDR3 loop is CASSLIQGAGETQYF. The CDR3 coding sequence is TGTGCCAGCAGCTTGATCCAGGGGGCCGGGGAGACCCAGTACTTC.

The J gene is TRBJ2-7, the V gene TRBV5-8; possible D gene TRBD1, 6 bases. Trimming cost V 9 bases and J 2 bases, with 15 bases left between them. Germline V lookup: CDR1 SGHTS, CDR2 YDEGEE. The CDR3 covers 13 residues. The CDR3 region is CATPRGVAYEQYF. The CDR3 bases are TGTGCCACCCCCAGGGGCGTCGCCTACGAGCAGTACTTC.

The chain couples TRBV19 to TRBJ1-1; D is possibly TRBD1 (5 bases). Trimming shortened V by 7 bases and J by 3 bases, and 15 bases separated the two germline ends. Germline CDR1 LNHDA, CDR2 SQIVND (reference sequence). The CDR3 has 14 amino acids. CDR3 in DNA: TGTGCCAGTAATTGGAGGGCGGGGGACACTGAAGCTTTCTTT. Translation: CASNWRAGDTEAFF. The whole variable domain, remainder taken from reference TRBV19 and TRBJ1-1, is DGGITQSPKYLFRKEGQNVTLSCEQNLNHDAMYWYRQDPGQGLRLIYYSQIVNDFQKGDIAEGYSVSREKKESFPLTVTSAQKNPTAFYLCASNWRAGDTEAFFGQGTRLTVV.

This clone occurred once. The gene calls are TRBV2 and TRBJ2-2, with D possibly being TRBD1 (5 bases). The CDR3 contains 12 residues. V dropped 8 bases and J dropped 8 bases, with 12 bases sitting between them. Germline values: CDR1 SNHLY, CDR2 FYNNEI. Here the CDR3 reads CASGQGVGELFF. CDR3 DNA sequence: TGTGCCAGCGGGCAGGGCGTAGGGGAGCTGTTTTTT.

This clone was seen just once. The chain joins TRBV7-8 to TRBJ2-2, with 10 bases fitting TRBD1. This CDR3 comprises 16 residues. The V gene's germline CDR1 is SGHVS and CDR2 FQNEAQ. V shed 3 bases and J 5 bases; nucleotides not matched to a gene: 6. CDR3 in amino acids: CASSFWRGQGTGELFF. The CDR3 nucleotides read TGTGCCAGCAGCTTTTGGAGGGGACAGGGGACCGGGGAGCTGTTTTTT.

This chain links TRBV19 with TRBJ2-7, with TRBD2 as a possible D gene (6 bases). V was shortened by 5 bases and J by 3 bases, with 17 bases between the two germline ends. CDR1 LNHDA and CDR2 SQIVND come from the germline V gene (reference sequence). The CDR3 runs 15 residues. Here the CDR3 DNA reads TGTGCCAGTAGTTACGGGACTCGAACGCACTACGAGCAGTACTTC. Amino acids: CASSYGTRTHYEQYF.

V is TRBV11-2 and J is TRBJ1-1; no clear D gene. The CDR3 length is 13 residues. V was clipped by 1 base and J by 5 bases, with 8 bases between them. The V gene's germline CDR1 is SGHAT and CDR2 FQNNGV. The CDR3 sequence is CASSLGVGTEAFF. The CDR3, as DNA: TGTGCCAGCAGCTTAGGGGTCGGGACTGAAGCTTTCTTT.

This clone was picked up a small number of times. This chain joins TRBV15 and TRBJ2-3, with D perhaps TRBD2 (7 bases). CDR3 length equals 14 residues. The V end was cut by 5 bases, the J end by 7 bases, with 16 bases between. CDR1 and CDR2 from the germline V gene are LNHNV and YYDKDF (reference sequence). The DNA of the CDR3 is TGTGCCACCAGCGGGGGGGCCCGTAGGAATACGCAGTATTTT. It specifies CATSGGARRNTQYF.

In this sample, this clone turned up once. The chain employs TRBV18 and TRBJ1-3; 9 positions agree with TRBD1. The CDR3 length is 15 residues. Germline lookup yields CDR1 KGHSH and CDR2 LQKENI. V shed 3 bases and J 8 bases; nucleotides not matched to a gene: 8. The CDR3 is CASSPTGTGYDTIYF. Here the CDR3 DNA reads TGTGCCAGCTCACCGACCGGGACAGGGTACGACACCATATATTTT.

A word on this clone: Sequence at one end of the junction differs from germline and may be a read error. Distinct nucleotide sequences in the sample also encode this CDR3. The chain combines TRBV6-1 with TRBJ2-3; the D is unclear. The CDR3 has 14 residues. Germline V gives CDR1 MNHNS, CDR2 SASEGT. CDR3 amino acids: CASSEFRSTDTQYF. The CDR3 region has the DNA TGTGCTAGCAGTGAATTCAGGAGCACAGATACGCAGTATTTT.

This chain links TRBV15 with TRBJ1-6; D is ambiguous. The CDR3 runs 14 residues. Germline V lookup: CDR1 LNHNV, CDR2 YYDKDF (reference sequence). V was pared by 0 bases and J by 10 bases, with 10 bases between. The CDR3 loop is CATSRDREGSPLHF. The CDR3 DNA sequence: TGTGCCACCAGCAGAGATCGAGAGGGATCACCCCTCCACTTT.

This clone appeared a few times. The gene calls are TRBV29-1 and TRBJ1-2, with no clear D. The germline V gene has CDR1 SQVTM and CDR2 ANQGSEA. V dropped 5 bases and J dropped 3 bases, with 13 bases sitting between them. CDR3 length: 13 amino acids. For the CDR3, the DNA is TGCAGCGTTCGACACGCCTCGGACTATGGCTACACCTTC. Its protein product is CSVRHASDYGYTF.

The genes are TRBV18 and TRBJ2-7; possibly TRBD2 for D (6 bases). The germline V gene has CDR1 KGHSH and CDR2 LQKENI. V lost 2 bases, J lost 0 bases, and 8 bases lay in between. The CDR3 length is 14 residues. CDR3 nucleotide sequence: TGTGCCAGCTCACCAGCGGGGAGCTCCTACGAGCAGTACTTC. It encodes CASSPAGSSYEQYF.

The chain recombines TRBV5-8 with TRBJ1-5; D gene ambiguous. The length of the CDR3 is 15 residues. Germline V gene lookup returns CDR1 SGHTS and CDR2 YDEGEE. V was trimmed by 6 bases and J by 5 bases, leaving 18 bases between them. This CDR3 is CASTKLWEEDQPQHF. The CDR3 coding sequence is TGTGCCAGCACCAAGCTCTGGGAGGAGGATCAGCCCCAGCATTTT.

The chain links TRBV19 to TRBJ1-4, with TRBD1 identical over 10 bases. Germline V gene sequence: CDR1 LNHDA, CDR2 SQIVND (reference sequence). V dropped 11 bases and J dropped 7; count of bases not matched to a gene: 10. The CDR3 is made up of 14 amino acids. Here the CDR3 reads CASARGDRGEKLFF. In nucleotides, the CDR3 is TGTGCCTCCGCTCGGGGGGACAGGGGTGAAAAACTGTTTTTT.

This clone has a handful of counts. The CDR3, as DNA: TGCGCCAGCAGCCGGCGGACTACTGCTGGAAACACCATATATTTT. Protein: CASSRRTTAGNTIYF. The rearrangement joins TRBV4-1 to TRBJ1-3; D gene unclear. The length of the CDR3 is 15 residues. V lost 4 bases, J lost 2 bases, and 12 bases lay in between. Germline-derived CDR1 and CDR2 are MGHRA and YSYEKL.

The chain carries TRBV29-1 and TRBJ2-1, with TRBD2 as a possible D gene (5 bases). The CDR3 spans 18 residues. Germline V gene data show CDR1 as SQVTM and CDR2 as ANQGSEA. V lost 0 bases and J 0 bases, leaving 18 bases between the germline ends. CDR3 sequence (DNA): TGCAGCGTTGAAGATCGTAGCGTCTACCAAAGCTCCTACAATGAGCAGTTCTTC. This translates into CSVEDRSVYQSSYNEQFF.

This clone was seen only once. The chain combines TRBV4-2 with TRBJ2-6, with 7 positions matching TRBD1. This CDR3 has 18 amino acids. V lost 1 base, J lost 0 bases, and 6 bases stayed unmatched. Germline-derived CDR1 and CDR2 are LGHNA and YNFKEQ. Written as DNA, the CDR3 is TGTGCCAGCAGCCAAGTCACAGGGGACAACTCTGGGGCCAACGTCCTGACTTTC. It encodes CASSQVTGDNSGANVLTF.

Concerning this clone itself: As the CDR3 is not closed by the conserved phenylalanine or tryptophan, this likely results from a read error. This CDR3 reads CSPSWGTEAFL. DNA for the CDR3: TGCAGCCCCTCGTGGGGGACTGAAGCTTTCCTT. The chain recombines TRBV20-1 with TRBJ1-1; the D gene is possibly TRBD1 (5 bases). The CDR3 contains 11 residues. Germline V gene lookup returns CDR1 DFQATT and CDR2 SNEGSKA (reference sequence).